The T cell receptor (beta chain) under discussion was sequenced for a study of blood T cells in healthy people across ages (dated by TCRdb to between 2014 and 2017). For context, the study as a whole: Template switching captured roughly one uniquely barcoded TCR beta cDNA molecule per two T cells in model experiments. Two additional independent replicas of 1 million unique cDNA reads from the same blood draw were analyzed for two donors (one aged 18 to 29 and one aged 80 or older). To track age-related changes in TCR beta repertoire diversity, the study relied on deep sequencing normalized with unique cDNA molecular identifiers. Four age groups were formed from the donors: young (average about 16 years), middle-aged (just under 40), aged (approximately 60) and long-lived (about 80). Donors of different ages were randomly distributed across sequencing lanes to avoid experimental bias. Overall study results and their limits: There was a strong correlation between observed TCR beta diversity and the percentage of naive T cells measured by flow cytometry. Compared with the aged group, more naive CD4+ T cells, fewer expanded clones and increased TCR diversity were shown by the long-lived group, suggesting age selection. Because the CMV infection status of the donors was unknown, age-related changes in expanded clonotypes may potentially have been confounded. Conclusive comparison of naive and antigen-experienced compartments was prevented by the profiling of bulk unsorted PBMCs. Estimates of total diversity from one million sequenced T cells were regarded as lower bounds and underestimates. As age increased, observed TCR beta diversity per million T cells dropped in a roughly linear way, and a significant reduction was already evident by age around 41.

The donors were roughly 40 Caucasian individuals from Russia, aged roughly 6 to 100 years, who were systemically healthy. Around 9.7 milliliters of peripheral blood were collected from each donor into EDTA-treated Vacutainer tubes. Ficoll-Paque density-gradient centrifugation was used to isolate PBMCs, with at least 7 million per sample. Trizol reagent was used to extract total RNA from the PBMCs, yielding at least 5.5 micrograms per sample. For every donor, flow cytometry on a PBMC aliquot measured the percentage of naive CD45RAhigh/CD27high T cells. The protocol used for the library was 5' RACE. TCRdb lists the instrument as Illumina HiSeq 2500. A second PCR of roughly 7 to 11 cycles was performed with a sample-barcoded 5' primer and a J-beta primer mix. Each TCR beta cDNA molecule received a unique molecular identifier from a template-switch 5' adaptor carrying 12 random nucleotides. At least 2.5 million CDR3-containing paired-end reads were obtained from each sample. First-strand cDNA was synthesized from all RNA with the Mint cDNA synthesis kit, primed by a TRBC-specific oligonucleotide. Following uracil-DNA glycosylase treatment, a first 18-cycle PCR with universal primers M1SS and BC2_uni_R was performed on all cDNA. On the study's bioinformatics: For normalization, 1 million high-quality reads were randomly selected from each sample, with every read carrying a distinct molecular identifier. Instead of being binned into consensus sequences, reads that shared molecular identifiers were thrown out. MiTCR, set to a Q25 quality threshold and the strictest error-elimination algorithm, was used for CDR3 identification, clonotype clustering and error correction. A nonparametric unseen species model using Euler transformation provided a lower-bound estimate of total TCR beta diversity. The raw public reads went through TCRdb reprocessing: fastp at Q25, MiXCR clone calling, in-frame beta chains kept. All rows with the same CDR3 protein become a single entry with the most common DNA and genes. TCRdb's processing, not the authors' own work, is the source of the V and J calls. Here the sample has approximately 900,000 distinct CDR3 sequences; under 50% occur a single time. The ten largest clones add up to roughly 12% of the sample.

V is shortened by 0 bases, J by 4 bases, and the region joining them spans 15 bases. The CDR3, cysteine through phenylalanine, is 17 amino acids long. CDR3 DNA only is kept here, 51 bases in frame from base 1. The germline V gene sets CDR1 to SGHTA and CDR2 to FQGNSA. As concerns this clonotype: What antigen it recognizes has not been identified. The input lacks base qualities; no much larger clone sits a single base away.

The receptor's source is a young man in good health. The sample was blood. The chain uses TRBV7-2 and TRBJ2-2; a weak D assignment points to TRBD1 (6 bases agree). Read as DNA, the sequence is TGTGCCAGCAGCTTAGCGGGGGCAGGGTTCGTCACCGGGGAGCTGTTTTTT. It codes for CASSLAGAGFVTGELFF.